This is a list of T cell receptor beta chains from one sample in a study of response to subunit inactivated influenza vaccine. TCRdb processed the RT-PCR reads anew with MiXCR; each CDR3 protein has one entry. The sample lists some 150,000 distinct CDR3 sequences; about an eighth were seen once. This same sample was also part of a study on T cells expressing NK-cell markers.

Sequencing used CD8+ T cells sorted from PBMCs, obtained roughly 12 days after vaccination. The receptors stem from a man in his forties or fifties who received an inactivated influenza vaccine. Both conserved end residues are part of each CDR3. D genes are given only for firm matches. The size field is filled for only some rows; it gives once, few, many or a size class.

cdr3_nt cdr3_aa d_call j_call cdr3_length clone_size v_call
TGTGCCAGCAGCGTAGGGAAAAGGGACAGGGTCTACAATGAGCAGTTCTTC CASSVGKRDRVYNEQFF TRBD1 TRBJ2-1 17 many TRBV9
TGTGCCAGCAGTTTGGGGCTAGCGTTACCAGATACGCAGTATTTT CASSLGLALPDTQYF . TRBJ2-3 15 few TRBV28
TGTGCTAGTGGTTTCCCGGACGGGAACTATGGCTACACCTTC CASGFPDGNYGYTF . TRBJ1-2 14 . TRBV12-5
TGTGCCAGCAGTGACTCGGAGCCCCAGCATTTT CASSDSEPQHF . TRBJ1-5 11 few TRBV6-4
TGTGCCAGCAGTTTAGCCCGACAGGGGTACGCCGGGGAGCTGTTTTTT CASSLARQGYAGELFF TRBD1 TRBJ2-2 16 few TRBV28
TGCAGTGCTAGAGATAAATCGGGCAGGGGGAGAGTCTATGGCTACACCTTC CSARDKSGRGRVYGYTF TRBD1 TRBJ1-2 17 . TRBV20-1
TGTGCCAGCAGTTTGTCGACAGGAACCTACGAGCAGTACTTC CASSLSTGTYEQYF . TRBJ2-7 14 many TRBV28
TGTGCCAGCAGCTTAGAAGGGATCCACACCGGGGAGCTGTTTTTT CASSLEGIHTGELFF . TRBJ2-2 15 . TRBV7-9
TGCAGTGCTAGTATCGGCAGGTGGGGCGGCGAGCAGTACTTC CSASIGRWGGEQYF . TRBJ2-7 14 . TRBV20-1
TGTGCCAGCAGCCAAGGACGGGCGGGCCCTTACAATGAGCAGTTCTTC CASSQGRAGPYNEQFF . TRBJ2-1 16 many TRBV7-2
TGTGCCAGCAGTTATTCAGGTGGTAGCAGATATAACGAGCAGTACTTC CASSYSGGSRYNEQYF . TRBJ2-7 16 . TRBV27
TGTGCCAGCAAAAATAGCGGGAGAGAGGAGAATGAGCAGTTCTTC CASKNSGREENEQFF TRBD2 TRBJ2-1 15 . TRBV6-2/TRBV6-3
TGTGCCACCAAAGGAGGTCCGCGTGAGCAGTTCTTC CATKGGPREQFF . TRBJ2-1 12 few TRBV15
TGTGCCAGCAGTGACCTTCTCCAGGGCTACGAGCAGTACTTC CASSDLLQGYEQYF . TRBJ2-7 14 . TRBV2
TGTGCCAGCTCACCAGAGGGGGAGACCCAGTACTTC CASSPEGETQYF . TRBJ2-5 12 few TRBV18
TGTGCCAGCAGCTTGAGTCCGGGTCTAGACTCAGACTACGAGCAGTACTTC CASSLSPGLDSDYEQYF . TRBJ2-7 17 . TRBV7-6
TGTGCCAGCAGCTTTACTCACGGTTACGAGCAGTACTTC CASSFTHGYEQYF . TRBJ2-7 13 few TRBV5-6
TGTGCCAGCAGTTTTTTGCGGGAGCAGTACTTC CASSFLREQYF . TRBJ2-7 11 few TRBV28
TGTGCCAGCAGCCTAGGCTCGGGGGCCTTTGGCTACGAGCAGTACTTC CASSLGSGAFGYEQYF . TRBJ2-7 16 . TRBV28
TGTGCCATCAGTGAGTCGAGAGGGACTAGCGGGAGGAACGAGCAGTTCTTC CAISESRGTSGRNEQFF TRBD2 TRBJ2-1 17 . TRBV10-3
TGTGCCAGCAGTCCCCGCCTCACTGAAGCTTTCTTT CASSPRLTEAFF . TRBJ1-1 12 . TRBV2
TGTGCCAGCAGCTCTGAGGACAGGAACACTGAAGCTTTCTTT CASSSEDRNTEAFF . TRBJ1-1 14 few TRBV7-9
TGTGCCAGCAGCTTATTGGACGAAAGCAATGAAAACCTGTTTTTT CASSLLDESNENLFF . TRBJ1-4 15 . TRBV7-9
TGTGCCAGCAGTAAGGGGACAGGACGGAATCCTGAAGCTTTCTTT CASSKGTGRNPEAFF TRBD1 TRBJ1-1 15 few TRBV27
TGCGCCAGCAGCCCCTGGGACGGTGGACCCGGGGAGCTGTTTTTT CASSPWDGGPGELFF . TRBJ2-2 15 . TRBV5-1
TGTGCCAGTTCGGGGATCAATGAGCAGTTCTTC CASSGINEQFF . TRBJ2-1 11 . TRBV19
TGTGCCAGCAGCTTAGTAGGGGGCGGCGCTGAAGCTTTCTTT CASSLVGGGAEAFF TRBD1 TRBJ1-1 14 few TRBV7-3
TGTGCCAGCAGTGAGTGGGACAGGGAAGAGACCCAGTACTTC CASSEWDREETQYF TRBD1 TRBJ2-5 14 once TRBV25-1
TGCAGTGCCCTTCCTAGCGGGACCGGCTACGAGCAGTACTTC CSALPSGTGYEQYF TRBD2 TRBJ2-7 14 few TRBV20-1
TGTGCCATCAGAGGAGACATAACCTACGAGCAGTACTTC CAIRGDITYEQYF . TRBJ2-7 13 many TRBV10-3
TGTGCCAGCAGTTACTCGTACGTTCCCAATGAGCAGTTCTTC CASSYSYVPNEQFF . TRBJ2-1 14 few TRBV6-2/TRBV6-3
TGTGCCAGCAGCCCACTTATAGTCTACAATGAGCAGTTCTTC CASSPLIVYNEQFF . TRBJ2-1 14 . TRBV7-8
TGTGCCAGCAGCCAAGACCCCGGACAGACTAATGAAAAACTGTTTTTT CASSQDPGQTNEKLFF . TRBJ1-4 16 . TRBV3-1
TGCAGCGTTGCCTTTTGGCGGGGTGAAGCTTTCTTT CSVAFWRGEAFF . TRBJ1-1 12 . TRBV29-1
TGTGCCAGCAGCTATACCCAGGGGACAGAAACTGAAGCTTTCTTT CASSYTQGTETEAFF TRBD1 TRBJ1-1 15 . TRBV13
TGTGCCACCAGCAAAATTTTCTTCGGGGAGGATACGCAGTATTTT CATSKIFFGEDTQYF . TRBJ2-3 15 . TRBV15